This is a list of T cell receptor beta chains from one sample in a study of PD-1 blockade in classical Hodgkin lymphoma. TCRdb's copy holds only in-frame clones and misses some; the assay was immunoSEQ multiplex PCR. The profile shows around 18,000 clones, approximately 77% of them singletons. This specimen consisted of CD4+ T cells from blood, obtained before the fourth cycle of nivolumab. The receptors stem from a human donor with classical Hodgkin lymphoma. CDR3s include the opening cysteine and the closing phenylalanine or tryptophan. The order of the fields is D gene, J gene, V gene, clone size, CDR3 protein, CDR3 DNA. A D gene is named only where the DNA matches it firmly. The size of a clone is reported for some rows only, either as once, few or many, or as a class for expanded clones.

D gene: TRBD2; J gene: TRBJ2-7; V gene: TRBV27; clone size: NA; CDR3 protein: CASRASGVNYEQYF; CDR3 DNA: TGTGCCAGCAGGGCTAGCGGGGTTAACTACGAGCAGTACTTC
D gene: TRBD1; J gene: TRBJ1-6; V gene: TRBV6-5; clone size: few; CDR3 protein: CASSATGGRSPLHF; CDR3 DNA: TGTGCCAGCAGCGCGACAGGGGGGCGTTCACCCCTCCACTTT
D gene: NA; J gene: TRBJ1-5; V gene: TRBV19; clone size: NA; CDR3 protein: CASNWGIDGNQPQHF; CDR3 DNA: TGTGCCAGTAATTGGGGGATCGATGGCAATCAGCCCCAGCATTTT
D gene: NA; J gene: TRBJ2-2; V gene: TRBV5-1; clone size: NA; CDR3 protein: CASSQPNTGELFF; CDR3 DNA: TGCGCCAGCAGCCAACCGAACACCGGGGAGCTGTTTTTT
D gene: TRBD2; J gene: TRBJ2-7; V gene: TRBV7-9; clone size: NA; CDR3 protein: CASSASGSSNEQYF; CDR3 DNA: TGTGCCAGCAGCGCCAGCGGGAGTTCCAACGAGCAGTACTTC
D gene: NA; J gene: TRBJ1-1; V gene: TRBV30; clone size: NA; CDR3 protein: CAWSVTSNTEAFF; CDR3 DNA: TGTGCCTGGAGTGTCACATCGAACACTGAAGCTTTCTTT
D gene: NA; J gene: TRBJ1-4; V gene: TRBV29-1; clone size: NA; CDR3 protein: CSVSLRGKLFF; CDR3 DNA: TGCAGCGTTAGCCTCCGTGGAAAACTGTTTTTT
D gene: NA; J gene: TRBJ2-3; V gene: TRBV5-6; clone size: once; CDR3 protein: CASSFVGTDTQYF; CDR3 DNA: TGTGCCAGCAGCTTTGTCGGGACAGATACGCAGTATTTT
D gene: NA; J gene: TRBJ1-1; V gene: TRBV7-2; clone size: NA; CDR3 protein: CASSLDNRGTEAFF; CDR3 DNA: TGTGCCAGCAGCTTAGATAACCGAGGGACTGAAGCTTTCTTT
D gene: NA; J gene: TRBJ2-7; V gene: TRBV5-4; clone size: few; CDR3 protein: CASAPSLLPGEQYF; CDR3 DNA: TGTGCCAGCGCGCCGTCTCTACTGCCTGGCGAGCAGTACTTC
D gene: NA; J gene: TRBJ2-4; V gene: TRBV4-1; clone size: NA; CDR3 protein: CASSQILGRENIQYF; CDR3 DNA: TGCGCCAGCAGCCAAATTCTGGGGCGAGAAAACATTCAGTACTTC
D gene: NA; J gene: TRBJ1-1; V gene: TRBV7-2; clone size: NA; CDR3 protein: CASSKSFMMNTEAFF; CDR3 DNA: TGTGCCAGCAGCAAGAGTTTTATGATGAACACTGAAGCTTTCTTT
D gene: NA; J gene: TRBJ1-2; V gene: TRBV19; clone size: NA; CDR3 protein: CASMMKGLGRYGYTF; CDR3 DNA: TGTGCCAGTATGATGAAGGGTCTGGGAAGATATGGCTACACCTTC
D gene: NA; J gene: TRBJ2-2; V gene: TRBV7-2; clone size: NA; CDR3 protein: CASSLVVGVAGELFF; CDR3 DNA: TGTGCCAGCAGCTTAGTAGTAGGGGTGGCCGGGGAGCTGTTTTTT
D gene: TRBD1; J gene: TRBJ1-2; V gene: TRBV5-1; clone size: NA; CDR3 protein: CASSSGGTGALYGYTF; CDR3 DNA: TGCGCCAGCAGCTCGGGGGGAACAGGGGCCCTCTATGGCTACACCTTC
D gene: NA; J gene: TRBJ2-2; V gene: TRBV7-2; clone size: once; CDR3 protein: CASRNRGPNTGELFF; CDR3 DNA: TGTGCCAGCAGAAACAGAGGGCCGAACACCGGGGAGCTGTTTTTT
D gene: TRBD1; J gene: TRBJ2-3; V gene: TRBV29-1; clone size: NA; CDR3 protein: CSVPLALGQGLGTQYF; CDR3 DNA: TGCAGCGTTCCCTTGGCTCTGGGACAGGGACTGGGTACGCAGTATTTT
D gene: NA; J gene: TRBJ1-4; V gene: TRBV4-3; clone size: NA; CDR3 protein: CASSSDFEVVFF; CDR3 DNA: TGCGCCAGCAGCTCCGATTTCGAGGTTGTGTTTTTT
D gene: NA; J gene: TRBJ2-5; V gene: TRBV5-1; clone size: NA; CDR3 protein: CASRATTKGETQYF; CDR3 DNA: TGCGCCAGCAGGGCGACAACGAAAGGGGAGACCCAGTACTTC
D gene: TRBD1; J gene: TRBJ1-6; V gene: TRBV27; clone size: medium-sized; CDR3 protein: CASSPGTGYSPLHF; CDR3 DNA: TGTGCCAGCAGTCCCGGGACAGGGTATTCACCCCTCCACTTT
D gene: NA; J gene: TRBJ1-5; V gene: TRBV7-2; clone size: NA; CDR3 protein: CASSLVLGAANDQPQHF; CDR3 DNA: TGTGCCAGCAGCTTAGTATTAGGCGCGGCTAACGATCAGCCCCAGCATTTT
D gene: NA; J gene: TRBJ2-5; V gene: TRBV20-1; clone size: NA; CDR3 protein: CSAIGGETQYF; CDR3 DNA: TGCAGTGCTATAGGGGGGGAGACCCAGTACTTC
D gene: TRBD1; J gene: TRBJ2-4; V gene: TRBV18; clone size: few; CDR3 protein: CASSPSTGENIQYF; CDR3 DNA: TGTGCCAGCTCACCTTCGACAGGGGAAAACATTCAGTACTTC
D gene: TRBD2; J gene: TRBJ2-3; V gene: TRBV10-3; clone size: NA; CDR3 protein: CAIRRTSGSHSTDTQYF; CDR3 DNA: TGTGCCATCAGGCGGACTAGCGGGAGCCATAGCACAGATACGCAGTATTTT
D gene: NA; J gene: TRBJ1-2; V gene: TRBV5-4; clone size: NA; CDR3 protein: CASSLASGINYGYTF; CDR3 DNA: TGTGCCAGCAGCCTCGCGTCAGGGATTAACTATGGCTACACCTTC
D gene: NA; J gene: TRBJ2-1; V gene: TRBV30; clone size: NA; CDR3 protein: CAWSGGGGSYNEQFF; CDR3 DNA: TGTGCCTGGAGCGGCGGAGGTGGCTCCTACAATGAGCAGTTCTTC
D gene: TRBD1; J gene: TRBJ1-6; V gene: TRBV19; clone size: NA; CDR3 protein: CASRQGVNNSPLHF; CDR3 DNA: TGTGCCAGCAGACAGGGGGTAAATAATTCACCCCTCCACTTT
D gene: NA; J gene: TRBJ1-1; V gene: TRBV2; clone size: NA; CDR3 protein: CASSVEGNTEAFF; CDR3 DNA: TGTGCCAGCAGTGTTGAGGGGAACACTGAAGCTTTCTTT
D gene: NA; J gene: TRBJ2-2; V gene: TRBV15; clone size: NA; CDR3 protein: CATSRDRGRGDTGELFF; CDR3 DNA: TGTGCCACCAGCAGAGATAGGGGCAGGGGCGACACCGGGGAGCTGTTTTTT
D gene: TRBD1; J gene: TRBJ2-1; V gene: TRBV5-1; clone size: NA; CDR3 protein: CASSLGQVKQFF; CDR3 DNA: TGCGCCAGCAGCCTGGGACAGGTAAAGCAGTTCTTC
D gene: NA; J gene: TRBJ2-3; V gene: TRBV5-1; clone size: NA; CDR3 protein: CASSLFIRGSTDTQYF; CDR3 DNA: TGCGCCAGCAGCTTGTTTATACGGGGGAGCACAGATACGCAGTATTTT
D gene: NA; J gene: TRBJ1-6; V gene: TRBV25-1; clone size: NA; CDR3 protein: CASSEDRSSYNSPLHF; CDR3 DNA: TGTGCCAGCAGTGAAGACAGGAGCTCCTATAATTCACCCCTCCACTTT
D gene: TRBD2; J gene: TRBJ2-7; V gene: TRBV30; clone size: NA; CDR3 protein: CAWSPRLAGGYEQYF; CDR3 DNA: TGTGCCTGGAGCCCCCGACTAGCGGGGGGCTACGAGCAGTACTTC
D gene: TRBD1; J gene: TRBJ1-2; V gene: TRBV6-5; clone size: NA; CDR3 protein: CASRIDRDYGYTF; CDR3 DNA: TGTGCCAGCAGAATCGACAGGGACTATGGCTACACCTTC
D gene: TRBD1; J gene: TRBJ1-5; V gene: TRBV10-3; clone size: NA; CDR3 protein: CAIRDRENQPQHF; CDR3 DNA: TGTGCCATTAGGGACAGGGAGAATCAGCCCCAGCATTTT
D gene: NA; J gene: TRBJ1-3; V gene: TRBV5-1; clone size: NA; CDR3 protein: CASSLSGSGNTIYF; CDR3 DNA: TGCGCCAGCAGCTTGAGTGGCTCTGGAAACACCATATATTTT
D gene: NA; J gene: TRBJ1-1; V gene: TRBV6-5; clone size: once; CDR3 protein: CASRPGVNTEAFF; CDR3 DNA: TGTGCCAGCAGACCAGGGGTGAACACTGAAGCTTTCTTT
D gene: TRBD1; J gene: TRBJ2-3; V gene: TRBV5-6; clone size: NA; CDR3 protein: CASSLPGQYSDTQYF; CDR3 DNA: TGTGCCAGCAGCTTACCGGGACAGTACTCAGATACGCAGTATTTT
D gene: NA; J gene: TRBJ1-1; V gene: TRBV2; clone size: few; CDR3 protein: CASTKALDPEAFF; CDR3 DNA: TGTGCCAGCACCAAGGCACTTGATCCTGAAGCTTTCTTT
D gene: TRBD2; J gene: TRBJ2-5; V gene: TRBV5-4; clone size: NA; CDR3 protein: CASSQAASGNQETQYF; CDR3 DNA: TGTGCCAGCAGCCAAGCCGCTAGCGGGAACCAAGAGACCCAGTACTTC
D gene: NA; J gene: TRBJ2-1; V gene: TRBV5-1; clone size: NA; CDR3 protein: CASSSWTDSYNEQFF; CDR3 DNA: TGCGCCAGCAGTTCTTGGACAGACTCCTACAATGAGCAGTTCTTC
D gene: NA; J gene: TRBJ2-4; V gene: TRBV7-5; clone size: NA; CDR3 protein: CARSFPRTGDKNIQYF; CDR3 DNA: TGTGCCAGAAGCTTCCCGCGGACAGGCGACAAAAACATTCAGTACTTC
D gene: NA; J gene: TRBJ2-1; V gene: TRBV20-1; clone size: NA; CDR3 protein: CSARDMNEQFF; CDR3 DNA: TGCAGTGCTAGAGATATGAATGAGCAGTTCTTC
D gene: TRBD1; J gene: TRBJ1-3; V gene: TRBV18; clone size: NA; CDR3 protein: CASSPGGGNTIYF; CDR3 DNA: TGTGCCAGCTCGCCAGGGGGTGGAAACACCATATATTTT
D gene: NA; J gene: TRBJ2-5; V gene: TRBV2; clone size: NA; CDR3 protein: CASNSLAAQETQYF; CDR3 DNA: TGTGCCAGCAACTCCCTGGCAGCCCAAGAGACCCAGTACTTC